This record concerns one T cell receptor (beta chain) sequence. This clonotype was found many times. The clone's antigen remains unknown. No base-level quality is on record; no much larger clone is a single base apart. This specimen comes from a study of blood T cells in healthy people across ages (dated by TCRdb to the mid-2010s). Regarding the study in general: In model experiments, roughly one uniquely barcoded TCR beta cDNA molecule per two T cells was captured by template switching. Using deep sequencing normalized with unique cDNA molecular identifiers, the study measured how TCR beta repertoire diversity changes with age. The donors were split into four age groups: young (average 16 years), middle-aged (nearly 40), aged (more than 60) and long-lived (approximately 80). Using the same blood draw, the study looked at two additional independent replicas of 1 million unique cDNA reads for two donors, one aged 18 to 30 and the other aged 80 or older.

Receptor libraries were prepared by 5' RACE. Sequencer: Illumina HiSeq 2500. The second PCR ran for about 7 to 11 cycles and used a J-beta primer mix along with a sample-barcoded 5' primer. A unique molecular identifier was introduced onto each TCR beta cDNA molecule by a template-switch 5' adaptor carrying 12 random nucleotides. At least 2.5 million CDR3-containing paired-end reads were obtained from each sample. The Mint cDNA synthesis kit, primed by a TRBC-specific oligonucleotide, was used to synthesize first-strand cDNA from all RNA. After uracil-DNA glycosylase treatment, a first 18-cycle PCR used universal primers M1SS and BC2_uni_R on all cDNA. As for how the authors treated the data: For normalization, 1 million high-quality reads, each with a distinct molecular identifier, were randomly selected from each sample. Reads sharing molecular identifiers were discarded rather than binned into consensus sequences. MiTCR, with a Q25 quality threshold and the strictest error-elimination algorithm, was used for CDR3 identification, clonotype clustering and error correction. A nonparametric unseen species model with Euler transformation was used to estimate lower-bound total TCR beta diversity. TCRdb trimmed the raw reads at Q25, called clones with MiXCR and kept productive beta chains. Every entry covers one CDR3 protein and lists the most common genes and DNA from its rows. The V and J calls and clone size come from TCRdb's table, not from the authors' own analysis. The sample yields more than 900,000 distinct CDR3 sequences; about 25% were counted once. The leading ten clones occupy about 0.69% of the sample.

General study outcomes and caveats: Observed TCR beta diversity per million T cells fell roughly linearly with age, and a significant reduction was already apparent by age roughly 41. The percentage of naive T cells measured by flow cytometry correlated strongly with observed TCR beta diversity. Because profiling used bulk unsorted PBMCs, naive and antigen-experienced compartments could not be compared conclusively. Estimates of total diversity from one million sequenced T cells were regarded as lower bounds and underestimates. Compared with the aged group, the long-lived group had more naive CD4+ T cells, fewer expanded clones and increased TCR diversity, a pattern suggesting age selection. Because donor CMV infection status was unknown, age-related changes in expanded clonotypes were potentially confounded.

The donors were 40 or so Caucasian individuals from Russia, aged 6 to 90 years, who were systemically healthy. Ten milliliters of peripheral blood were drawn from each donor into EDTA-treated Vacutainer tubes. Ficoll-Paque density-gradient centrifugation was used to isolate PBMCs, with at least 7 million per sample. Total RNA, at least 5 micrograms per sample, was extracted from PBMCs with Trizol reagent. Naive CD45RAhigh/CD27high T cell percentages were measured by flow cytometry on a PBMC aliquot from every donor. Reading from cysteine to phenylalanine, the CDR3 counts 12 amino acids. The DNA shown is the 36-base CDR3, in frame from base 1. Looking up the germline V gene yields CDR1 MDHEN and CDR2 SYDVKM. V is clipped by 6 bases and J by 1 base, and the sequence between their germline boundaries is 6 bases long. These data also formed part of another study, on T cells of mothers and their children. The second study's authors report: Donors were nine systemically healthy Caucasian individuals: three mothers and their six children. cDNA synthesis consumed the entire amount of extracted RNA, loaded at around 1.5 ug RNA in each 15 ul reaction. In the second PCR, sample barcodes and 2-4 random nucleotides were introduced via the M1S primer. Over 8.5 million TCR beta CDR3 reads were obtained for each mother, and 2.5 million to 3 million reads were obtained for each child. In both related and unrelated pairs, thymic selection shapes the output of TCR recombination in a similar way, with inherited differences having only a minor effect. Normalized repertoire overlap was always found to be slightly, but never significantly, higher in related mother-child pairs than in unrelated mother-child pairs. No persistent microchimeric T cell clones were detected, at a sensitivity of 90 to 100 clones per million clonotypes. To look for features that set related mother-child pairs apart from unrelated individuals, the researchers ran deep NGS to compare the TCR beta repertoires of mothers and children. The mean age was 40 +/- 4 years for the mothers and approximately 11 +/- 4 years for the children. After adapter ligation was performed with NEBNext reagents, the libraries were sequenced on an Illumina HiSeq 2000 with 100+100 nt paired-end reads. To avoid cross-contamination, the mother libraries and the child libraries were prepared a month apart and sequenced in separate runs. For each donor, somewhere between 500,000 and 2,000,000 distinct TCR beta clonotypes were identified. Naive TCR beta clonotypes were estimated from low-frequency clonotypes matched to each donor's FACS-determined naive share, without sorting.

This receptor was obtained from a girl aged 2-10 years in good health. The source material was blood. The chain couples TRBV28 to TRBJ2-5, and the D gene may be TRBD2, 6 bases matching. The CDR3 loop reads CASRGLQETQYF. The DNA sequence is TGTGCCAGCAGGGGACTCCAAGAGACCCAGTACTTC.